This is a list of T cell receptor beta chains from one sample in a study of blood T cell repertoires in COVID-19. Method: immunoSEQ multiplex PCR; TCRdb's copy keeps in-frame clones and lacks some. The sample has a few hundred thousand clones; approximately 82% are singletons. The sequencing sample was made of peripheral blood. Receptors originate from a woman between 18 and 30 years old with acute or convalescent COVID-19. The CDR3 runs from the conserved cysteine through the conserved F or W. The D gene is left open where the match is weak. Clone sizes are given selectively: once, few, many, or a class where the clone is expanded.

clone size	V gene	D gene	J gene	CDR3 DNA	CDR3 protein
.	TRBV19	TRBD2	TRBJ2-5	TGTGCCAGTAGGGCGGGGGGCTGGTGGCAAGAGACCCAGTACTTC	CASRAGGWWQETQYF
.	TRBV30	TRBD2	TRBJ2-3	TGTGCCTACGGACTAGCGGGAGCAGATACGCAGTATTTT	CAYGLAGADTQYF
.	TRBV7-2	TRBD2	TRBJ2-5	TGTGCCAGCAGCTCGTTCCTAGCGGGAACCCCCAGGGTGGCCCAGTACTTC	CASSSFLAGTPRVAQYF
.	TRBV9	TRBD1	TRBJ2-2	TGTGCCAGCGAACAGGGGGCCGTCGTCACCGGGGAGCTGTTTTTT	CASEQGAVVTGELFF
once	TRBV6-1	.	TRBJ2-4	TGTGCCAGCAGTGAAAGCCCCCAGCGTGACATTCAGTACTTC	CASSESPQRDIQYF
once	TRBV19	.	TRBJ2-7	TGTGCCAGCCGCCCCCAGGGGGGTCCCTACGAGCAGTACTTC	CASRPQGGPYEQYF
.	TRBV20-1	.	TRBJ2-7	TGCAGTGCTAGTCCGCTTAGGAGCTCCTACGAGCAGTACTTC	CSASPLRSSYEQYF
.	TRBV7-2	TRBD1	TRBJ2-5	TGTGCCAGCAGCTTGGTTCAGGGGGCAGGGGGCCAAGAGACCCAGTACTTC	CASSLVQGAGGQETQYF
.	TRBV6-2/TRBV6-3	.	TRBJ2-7	TGTGCCAGCAGTTACTCGACAGCGAGCTCCTACGAGCAGTACTTC	CASSYSTASSYEQYF
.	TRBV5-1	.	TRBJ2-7	TGCGCCAGCTCTAACGGTATGGGAGGTCCCAACGAGCAGTACTTC	CASSNGMGGPNEQYF
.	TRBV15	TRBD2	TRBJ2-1	TGTGCCACCAGCAGGGGGACTAGCGGGAGCAATGAGCAGTTCTTC	CATSRGTSGSNEQFF
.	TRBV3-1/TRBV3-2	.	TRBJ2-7	TGTGCCAGCAGCCAAGATGGCCAGGGTGGCGAGCAGTACTTC	CASSQDGQGGEQYF
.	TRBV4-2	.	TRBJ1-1	TGTGCCAGCAGCCAAGACAGGGGAACTGAAGCTTTCTTT	CASSQDRGTEAFF
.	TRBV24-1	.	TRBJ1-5	TGTGCCACCAGTGATAATTCGGCGGGATATAACAATCAGCCCCAGCATTTT	CATSDNSAGYNNQPQHF
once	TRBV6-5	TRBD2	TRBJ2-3	TGTGCCAGCAGTTGGACTAGCGGGAAGGTAGATACGCAGTATTTT	CASSWTSGKVDTQYF
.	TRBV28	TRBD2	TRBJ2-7	TGTGCCAGCAGTTCCGGGACTAGCCTCTACGAGCAGTACTTC	CASSSGTSLYEQYF
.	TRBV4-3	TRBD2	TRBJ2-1	TGCGCCAGCAGCCAAGTGCTGCGAGCGGGAGAGCAGTTCTTC	CASSQVLRAGEQFF
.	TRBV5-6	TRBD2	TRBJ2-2	TGTGCCAGCAGCTTGTGGGCGGGAGGGAACACCGGGGAGCTGTTTTTT	CASSLWAGGNTGELFF
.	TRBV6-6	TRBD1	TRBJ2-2	TGTGCCAGCAGTTACTCGACAGGGTACACCGGGGAGCTGTTTTTT	CASSYSTGYTGELFF
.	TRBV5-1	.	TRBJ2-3	TGCGCCAGCAGCTTGGGGGAGCGGGATACGCAGTATTTT	CASSLGERDTQYF
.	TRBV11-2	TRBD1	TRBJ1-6	TGTGCCAGCAGCCGACAGGGGGCATCCTATAATTCACCCCTCCACTTT	CASSRQGASYNSPLHF
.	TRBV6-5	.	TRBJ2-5	TGTGCCAGCAGCCTTAGCGTGGACCAAGAGACCCAGTACTTC	CASSLSVDQETQYF
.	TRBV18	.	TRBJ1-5	TGTGCCAGCTCACCCTTTGGAGGGGAGAATCAGCCCCAGCATTTT	CASSPFGGENQPQHF
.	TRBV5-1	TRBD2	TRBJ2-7	TGCGCCAGCAGCTTGGTCCCTCCTAGCGGGAGCTACGAGCAGTACTTC	CASSLVPPSGSYEQYF
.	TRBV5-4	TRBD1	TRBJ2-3	TGTGCCAGCAGCTCGGACAGGGGAGTCTCAGATACGCAGTATTTT	CASSSDRGVSDTQYF
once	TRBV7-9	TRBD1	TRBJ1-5	TGTGCCAGCAGCACAGACAGGGGGTGGCGTCAGCCCCAGCATTTT	CASSTDRGWRQPQHF
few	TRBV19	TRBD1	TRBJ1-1	TGTGCCAGTAGTACGGGACAGGGTGGCGCTGAAGCTTTCTTT	CASSTGQGGAEAFF
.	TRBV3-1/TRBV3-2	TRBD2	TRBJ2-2	TGTGCCAGCAGCCCCCTAGCGGGAGCGATCGGGGAGCTGTTTTTT	CASSPLAGAIGELFF
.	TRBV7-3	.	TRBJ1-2	TGTGCCAGCAGCTTAAGTGCGGGGAATGGCTACACCTTC	CASSLSAGNGYTF